These 14 T cell receptor beta chains share one sample of origin, sequenced in a study of OX40 agonist ivuxolimab in advanced cancers. Profiling relied on immunoSEQ multiplex PCR, and the TCRdb table lists in-frame clones only, not all of them. The data show tens of thousands of clones, about 80% seen once. Sequencing was performed on CD4+ or CD8+ T cells sorted from blood, taken in a trial of the OX40 agonist ivuxolimab. All receptors derive from an adult with an advanced solid tumor such as melanoma, head and neck, liver or kidney cancer.

The V and J genes are TRBV30 and TRBJ2-7; possible D gene TRBD2, 6 bases. V lost 5 bases to trimming and J lost 2 bases, with 10 bases between them. CDR3 length equals 12 residues. Per germline, CDR1 GTSNPN and CDR2 SVGIG (reference sequence). The CDR3 DNA follows: TGTGCCTGGTCGGGGGAAACCTACGAGCAGTACTTC. This codes for CAWSGETYEQYF.

The chain is built from TRBV28 and TRBJ1-1; TRBD1 aligns across 9 bases. The V segment lost 4 bases and the J segment 0 bases; nucleotides outside the gene matches: 6. This CDR3 has 16 residues. CDR1 is MDHEN and CDR2 is SYDVKM in the germline V gene. DNA of the CDR3: TGTGCCAGCAGTTCCTTGGGACAGGGAATGAACACTGAAGCTTTCTTT. It yields the protein CASSSLGQGMNTEAFF.

In DNA form, the CDR3 reads TGCGCCAGCAGTGACCCGGGGATGTCGGACAATGAGCAGTTCTTC. It is translated as CASSDPGMSDNEQFF. The chain carries TRBV10-1 and TRBJ2-1; the D gene is possibly TRBD2 (5 bases). CDR1 is WNHNN and CDR2 is SYGVQD in the germline V gene (reference sequence). Trimming removed 3 bases at V and 5 bases at J, with 14 bases between. This CDR3 is built from 15 residues.

V is TRBV6-5 and J is TRBJ2-1; perhaps D is TRBD1 or TRBD2 (6 bases each). V lost 0 bases to trimming and J lost 9 bases, with 9 bases between them. Germline lookup yields CDR1 MNHEY and CDR2 SVGAGI. The CDR3 contains 13 residues. CDR3 in DNA: TGTGCCAGCAGTTACTCAGGGGGAGGTGAGCAGTTCTTC. It codes for CASSYSGGGEQFF.

V is TRBV6-5 and J is TRBJ2-1; the D gene is possibly TRBD1 (5 bases). Germline V gene data show CDR1 as MNHEY and CDR2 as SVGAGI. The length of the CDR3 is 12 residues. Trimming left V 0 bases short and J 13 bases short, with 10 bases between. CDR3 region: CASSYSGAEQFF. The CDR3 bases are TGTGCCAGCAGTTACTCAGGGGCGGAACAGTTCTTC.

The CDR3 sequence: CASSVGEGPREQYF. CDR3 bases: TGTGCCAGCAGCGTCGGAGAGGGCCCTCGGGAGCAGTACTTC. The rearrangement links TRBV9 to TRBJ2-7; D possibly corresponds to TRBD2 (5 bases). This CDR3 has 14 amino acids. Per germline, CDR1 SGDLS and CDR2 YYNGEE. V dropped 2 bases and J dropped 7 bases, with 16 bases sitting between them.

A few counts support this clone. The chain employs TRBV10-3 and TRBJ1-2; D is uncertain. Germline assignment: CDR1 ENHRY and CDR2 SYGVKD. V was trimmed by 6 bases and J by 6 bases, leaving 5 bases between them. CDR3 length: 10 residues. This CDR3 is CAIRRDGYTF. CDR3 coding DNA: TGTGCCATCAGAAGGGATGGCTACACCTTC.

This chain connects TRBV6-1 to TRBJ2-7, with D perhaps TRBD1 (5 bases). CDR1 MNHNS and CDR2 SASEGT come from the germline V gene. Deletions cut 6 bases from V and 5 bases from J, with 8 bases between. This CDR3 is 11 amino acids long. Written as DNA, the CDR3 is TGTGCCAGCAGGCAGGGAAACGAGCAGTACTTC. Amino acid sequence: CASRQGNEQYF.

V gene TRBV10-3 combines with J gene TRBJ2-2, with a tentative D call TRBD1 (6 bases). V was pared by 0 bases and J by 5 bases, with 13 bases between. Germline assignment: CDR1 ENHRY and CDR2 SYGVKD. The CDR3 consists of 16 residues. DNA for the CDR3: TGTGCCATCAGTGAGTCTTTAGCGAGGGGGACCGGGGAGCTGTTTTTT. This sequence encodes CAISESLARGTGELFF.

The chain carries TRBV5-4 and TRBJ2-7; D remains unclear. The CDR3 is 13 residues long. CDR1 and CDR2 from the germline V gene are SGHNT and YYREEE (reference sequence). V was cut by 2 bases and J by 2 bases, with 8 bases left in between. CDR3 protein: CASSFENPYEQYF. The DNA for the CDR3 is TGTGCCAGCAGCTTCGAGAACCCCTACGAGCAGTACTTC.

The chain couples TRBV10-3 to TRBJ2-3, with 12 bases that match TRBD2. This CDR3 spans 17 amino acids. J was trimmed by 8 bases and V by 3 bases; bases with no gene match: 12. CDR1 is ENHRY, CDR2 SYGVKD, per germline. In DNA form, the CDR3 reads TGTGCCATCAGTGACCCCTCCCTAGCGGGGGGGTCGCCTACGCAGTATTTT. Amino acids: CAISDPSLAGGSPTQYF.

The rearrangement uses TRBV18 and TRBJ2-1, with 9 bases identical to TRBD1. The CDR3 runs to 15 residues. Germline V gene sequence: CDR1 KGHSH, CDR2 LQKENI. Unmatched junction bases numbered 3, after V lost 4 bases and J lost 2 bases. The CDR3 nucleotides are TGTGCCAGCTCACGAGGACAGGGGACCTACAATGAGCAGTTCTTC. Translated: CASSRGQGTYNEQFF.

CDR3 DNA sequence: TGTGCCAGCAGTTCACAGGGGATTACCTACGAGCAGTACTTC. Its translation: CASSSQGITYEQYF. The gene calls are TRBV6-5 and TRBJ2-7; 7 bases align to TRBD1. This CDR3 contains 14 residues. Germline-derived CDR1 and CDR2 are MNHEY and SVGAGI. J lost 2 bases, V lost 4 bases, and 5 bases had no gene match.

This clone was observed once. The chain links TRBV5-5 to TRBJ1-1, with D tentatively TRBD1 (5 bases). Trimming took off 4 bases at V and 4 bases at J, with 8 bases between the two ends. The CDR3 is 12 residues long. The germline V gene has CDR1 SGHKS and CDR2 YYEKEE (reference sequence). CDR3 in amino acids: CASSTQGTEAFF. DNA of the CDR3: TGTGCCAGCAGCACCCAGGGCACTGAAGCTTTCTTT.